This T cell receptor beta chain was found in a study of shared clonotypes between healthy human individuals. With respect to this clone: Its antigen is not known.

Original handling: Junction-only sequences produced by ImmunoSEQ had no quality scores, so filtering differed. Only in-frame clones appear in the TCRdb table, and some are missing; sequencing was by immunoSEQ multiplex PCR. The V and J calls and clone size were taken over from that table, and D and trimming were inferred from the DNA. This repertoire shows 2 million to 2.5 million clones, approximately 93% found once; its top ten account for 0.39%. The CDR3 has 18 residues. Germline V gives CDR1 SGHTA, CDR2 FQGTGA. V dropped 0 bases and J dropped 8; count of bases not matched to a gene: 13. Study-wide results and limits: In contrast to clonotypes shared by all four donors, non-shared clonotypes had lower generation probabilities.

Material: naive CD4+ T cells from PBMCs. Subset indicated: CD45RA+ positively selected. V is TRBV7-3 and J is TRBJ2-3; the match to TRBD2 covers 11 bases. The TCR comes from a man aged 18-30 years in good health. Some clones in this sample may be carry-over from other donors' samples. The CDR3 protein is CASSLTTSGSPPGGTQYF. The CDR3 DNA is TGTGCCAGCAGCTTAACAACTAGCGGGAGCCCACCGGGGGGTACGCAGTATTTT.